A single T cell receptor beta chain is shown here with its context. This clonotype occurred a few times. Its antigen remains unidentified. Per-nucleotide qualities are absent, and no much larger clonotype sits a single base away. V is reduced by 2 bases and J by 5 bases, leaving a spacing of 15 bases between them. The CDR3 covers 15 residues, taking in both the cysteine and the phenylalanine. Only the CDR3 DNA is retained, 45 bases long and in frame from the first base. Reading the germline V gene (reference sequence) gives CDR1 SGHKS and CDR2 YYEKEE. The sample comes from a study of T cells after yellow fever vaccination (dated by TCRdb to between 2018 and 2021). About the study as a whole: The SMART-Seq v4 Ultra Low Input RNA kit was used to prepare libraries from fractions with low cell numbers. To follow T-cell clones before and after primary and booster YFV17D yellow fever vaccination, bulk TCR alpha and beta repertoires were sequenced over time. Two healthy male donors, one aged 18 to 29 and one aged 30 to 40 years, were included in the cohort. Blood was collected at multiple timepoints before and after primary and secondary immunization, and bulk PBMC replicates and cell subsets were isolated.

Synthesis of TCR cDNA relied on 5'RACE template switching, a step that introduced a universal primer site along with unique molecular identifiers. cDNA synthesis was primed from both the TCR alpha and TCR beta constant segments. Libraries were amplified in two PCR steps, with sample barcodes and sequencing adapters added in the second step. Sequencing of libraries was done on Illumina HiSeq 2500 (2x100 bp) or NovaSeq (2x150 bp). Turning to the authors' computational methods: MIGEC was used to demultiplex reads and collapse the reads into UMI consensus sequences, and MiXCR was used for V(D)J alignment. Using edgeR on replicate PBMC samples, clonotypes were called vaccine-responding if FDR was below 0.01 and the log2 fold change was above 5 up to day 15. Bulk clonotypes were assigned CD4 or CD8 identity according to which sequenced CD4 or CD8 repertoire held them at higher abundance. TCRdb redid the processing of the public reads, applying fastp at Q25 and MiXCR, and retained in-frame beta chains. Each entry is one CDR3 protein sequence, shown with its most common DNA and genes. Clone size and V and J calls follow TCRdb, not the original study. This sample gives some 600,000 distinct CDR3 sequences in total; about 12% of them show up just once. The ten largest clones capture around 14% of the sample.

The treatment or condition tag for this specimen amounts to: live attenuated yellow fever vaccine strain. At each blood-draw timepoint, two biological replicates of bulk PBMCs were collected. PBMCs were isolated from peripheral blood using a standard Ficoll-Paque protocol. TriZol was used to extract RNA from bulk PBMCs, CD4 and CD8 fractions, and dextramer-positive and dextramer-negative fractions. Overall results and qualifications from the work: Most clones expanded after primary vaccination (almost 97% of CD4 and 70% to 90% of CD8) were re-detected after the booster, suggesting that broad memory maintenance occurred. A small share of clonotypes was detected in both CD4 and CD8 compartments, with the overlap likely arising from convergent recombination. FACS-sorted repertoires could contain abundant contaminating clonotypes from the bulk population, so computational filtering was required. The secondary T-cell response was weaker than the primary response but faster, peaking on day 5 instead of day 15. Because only a couple of donors were included in the study, the extent to which the findings can be generalized is limited.

The rearrangement combines TRBV5-5 with TRBJ2-3, and TRBD2 may be the D gene, going by 6 matching bases. This material consisted of PBMCs, taken on the day of the yellow fever booster vaccination. This clonotype originated in a young man who received the YFV17D yellow fever vaccine. For the CDR3, the sequence is CASSFSGDAGDTQYF. The DNA sequence is given as TGTGCCAGCAGCTTCTCGGGAGATGCAGGAGATACGCAGTATTTT.